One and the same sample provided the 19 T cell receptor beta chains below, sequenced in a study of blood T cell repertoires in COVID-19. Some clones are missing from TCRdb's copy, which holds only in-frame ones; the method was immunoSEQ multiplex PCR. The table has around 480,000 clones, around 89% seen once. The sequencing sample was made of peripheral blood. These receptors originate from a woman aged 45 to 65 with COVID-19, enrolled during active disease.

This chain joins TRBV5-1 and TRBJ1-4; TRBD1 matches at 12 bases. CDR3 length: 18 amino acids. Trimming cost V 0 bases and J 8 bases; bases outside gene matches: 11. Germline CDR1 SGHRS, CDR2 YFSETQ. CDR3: CASSLGWGQGATGEKLFF. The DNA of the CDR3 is TGCGCCAGCAGCTTGGGGTGGGGACAGGGGGCGACCGGCGAAAAACTGTTTTTT.

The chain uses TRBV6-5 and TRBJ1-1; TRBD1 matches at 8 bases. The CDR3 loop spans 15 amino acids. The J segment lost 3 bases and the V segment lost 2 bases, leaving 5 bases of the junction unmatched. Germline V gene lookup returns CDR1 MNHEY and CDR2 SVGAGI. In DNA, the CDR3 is TGTGCCAGCAGTTACGGGACAGGTTCTTACACTGAAGCTTTCTTT. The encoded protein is CASSYGTGSYTEAFF.

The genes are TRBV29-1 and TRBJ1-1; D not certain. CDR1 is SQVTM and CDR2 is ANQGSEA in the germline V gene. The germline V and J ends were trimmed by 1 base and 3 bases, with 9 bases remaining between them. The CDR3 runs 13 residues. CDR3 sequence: CSVEGYRDTEAFF. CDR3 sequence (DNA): TGCAGCGTTGAAGGGTACCGGGACACTGAAGCTTTCTTT.

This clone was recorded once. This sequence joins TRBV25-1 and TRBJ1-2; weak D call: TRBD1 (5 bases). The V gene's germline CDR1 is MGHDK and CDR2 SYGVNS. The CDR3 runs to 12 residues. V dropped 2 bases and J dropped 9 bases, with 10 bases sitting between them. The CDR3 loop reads CASSEQGFRYTF. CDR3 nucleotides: TGTGCCAGCAGTGAACAGGGTTTTCGCTACACCTTC.

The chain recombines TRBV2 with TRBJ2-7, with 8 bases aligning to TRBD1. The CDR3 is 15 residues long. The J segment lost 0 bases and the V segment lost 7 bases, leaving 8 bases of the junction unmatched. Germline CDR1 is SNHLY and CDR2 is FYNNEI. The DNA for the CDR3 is TGTGCCAGCAAGAAGGGGACAGGCCTCTCCTACGAGCAGTACTTC. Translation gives CASKKGTGLSYEQYF.

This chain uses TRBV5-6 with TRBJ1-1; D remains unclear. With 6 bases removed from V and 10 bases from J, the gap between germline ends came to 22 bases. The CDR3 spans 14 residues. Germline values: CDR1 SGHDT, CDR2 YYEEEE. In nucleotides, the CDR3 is TGTGCCAGCACCAATTGGGCAAACCTCTTAGGAGCTTTCTTT. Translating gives CASTNWANLLGAFF.

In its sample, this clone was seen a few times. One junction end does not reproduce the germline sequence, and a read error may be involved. The CDR3, as DNA: TGTGCCAGCTCACCTGCCGGACTTGCGAACGCCGGGGAGCTGTTTTTT. This encodes CASSPAGLANAGELFF. The chain combines TRBV18 with TRBJ2-2; maybe TRBD2 (5 bases). Germline V gene lookup returns CDR1 KGHSH and CDR2 LQKENI. The CDR3 contains 16 residues.

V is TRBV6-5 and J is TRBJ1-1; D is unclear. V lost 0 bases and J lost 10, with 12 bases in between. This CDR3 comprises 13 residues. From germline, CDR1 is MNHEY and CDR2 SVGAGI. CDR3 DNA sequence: TGTGCCAGCAGTTACTCTACCGAGACAACAGCTTTCTTT. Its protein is CASSYSTETTAFF.

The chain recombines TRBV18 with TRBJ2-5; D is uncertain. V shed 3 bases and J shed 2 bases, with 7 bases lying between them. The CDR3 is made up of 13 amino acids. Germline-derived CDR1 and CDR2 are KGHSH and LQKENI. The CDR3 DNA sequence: TGTGCCAGCTCACCGGCCGTTCAAGAGACCCAGTACTTC. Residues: CASSPAVQETQYF.

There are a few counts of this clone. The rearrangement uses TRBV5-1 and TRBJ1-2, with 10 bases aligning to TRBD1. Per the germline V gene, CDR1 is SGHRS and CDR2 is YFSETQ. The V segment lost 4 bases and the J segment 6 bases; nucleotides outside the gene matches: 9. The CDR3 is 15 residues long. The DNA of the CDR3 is TGCGCCAGCAGCATAACCCCGGGACAGGGGCATGGCTACACCTTC. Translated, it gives CASSITPGQGHGYTF. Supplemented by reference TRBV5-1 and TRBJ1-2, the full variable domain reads KAGVTQTPRYLIKTRGQQVTLSCSPISGHRSVSWYQQTPGQGLQFLFEYFSETQRNKGNFPGRFSGRQFSNSRSEMNVSTLELGDSALYLCASSITPGQGHGYTFGSGTRLTVV.

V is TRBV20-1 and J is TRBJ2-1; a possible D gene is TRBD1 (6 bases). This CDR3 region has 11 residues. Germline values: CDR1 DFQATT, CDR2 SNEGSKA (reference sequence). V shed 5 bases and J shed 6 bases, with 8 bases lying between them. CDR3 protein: CSAPQGNEQFF. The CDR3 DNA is TGCAGTGCTCCACAGGGCAATGAGCAGTTCTTC.

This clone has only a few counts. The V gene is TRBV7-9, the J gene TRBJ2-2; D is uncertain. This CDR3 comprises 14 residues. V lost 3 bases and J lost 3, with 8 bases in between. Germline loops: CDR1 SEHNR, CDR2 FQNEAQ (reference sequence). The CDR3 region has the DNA TGTGCCAGCAGCTTTAACAGATACACCGGGGAGCTGTTTTTT. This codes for CASSFNRYTGELFF. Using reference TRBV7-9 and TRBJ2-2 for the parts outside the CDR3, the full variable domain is DTGVSQNPRHKITKRGQNVTFRCDPISEHNRLYWYRQTLGQGPEFLTYFQNEAQLEKSRLLSDRFSAERPKGSFSTLEIQRTEQGDSAMYLCASSFNRYTGELFFGEGSRLTVL.

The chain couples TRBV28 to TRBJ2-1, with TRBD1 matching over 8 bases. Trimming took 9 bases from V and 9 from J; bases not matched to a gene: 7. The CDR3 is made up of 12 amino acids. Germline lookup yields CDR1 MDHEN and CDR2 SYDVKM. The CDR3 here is CASRQGISEQFF. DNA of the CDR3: TGTGCCAGTAGACAGGGGATTAGTGAGCAGTTCTTC.

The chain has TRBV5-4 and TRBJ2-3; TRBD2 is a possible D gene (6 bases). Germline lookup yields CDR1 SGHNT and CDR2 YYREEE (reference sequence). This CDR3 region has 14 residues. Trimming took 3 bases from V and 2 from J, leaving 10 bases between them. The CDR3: CASSSGEVTDTQYF. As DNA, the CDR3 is TGTGCCAGCAGCTCCGGGGAGGTCACAGATACGCAGTATTTT.

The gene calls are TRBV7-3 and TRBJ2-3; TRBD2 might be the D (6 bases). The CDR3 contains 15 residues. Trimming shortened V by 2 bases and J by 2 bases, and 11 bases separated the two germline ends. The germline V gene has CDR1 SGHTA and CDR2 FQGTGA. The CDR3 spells CASSLGVAATDTQYF. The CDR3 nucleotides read TGTGCCAGCAGCTTAGGGGTAGCGGCCACAGATACGCAGTATTTT.

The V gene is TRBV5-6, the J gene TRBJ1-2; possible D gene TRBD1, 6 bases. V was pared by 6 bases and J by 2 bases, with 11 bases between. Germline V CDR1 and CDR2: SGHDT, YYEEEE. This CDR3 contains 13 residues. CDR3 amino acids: CASTRTANYGYTF. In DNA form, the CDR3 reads TGTGCCAGCACCCGGACAGCAAACTATGGCTACACCTTC.

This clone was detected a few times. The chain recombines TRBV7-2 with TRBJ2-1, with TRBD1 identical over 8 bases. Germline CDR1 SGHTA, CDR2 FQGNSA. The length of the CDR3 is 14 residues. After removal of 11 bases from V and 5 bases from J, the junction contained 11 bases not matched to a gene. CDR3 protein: CASGRPDRDNEQFF. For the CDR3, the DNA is TGTGCCTCGGGGCGCCCGGACAGGGACAATGAGCAGTTCTTC.

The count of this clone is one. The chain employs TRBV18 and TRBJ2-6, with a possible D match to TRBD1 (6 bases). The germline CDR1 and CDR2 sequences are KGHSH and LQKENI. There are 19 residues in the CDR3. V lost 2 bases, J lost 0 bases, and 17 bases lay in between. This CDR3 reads CASSPDPGQIPSGANVLTF. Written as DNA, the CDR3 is TGTGCCAGCTCACCAGACCCGGGACAAATACCCTCTGGGGCCAACGTCCTGACTTTC.

CDR3 bases: TGTGCCAGCAAGGGGGGACAGGGTATGGGTCAGCCCCAGCATTTT. This translates into CASKGGQGMGQPQHF. The gene calls are TRBV2 and TRBJ1-5, with 9 bases fitting TRBD1. Germline assignment: CDR1 SNHLY and CDR2 FYNNEI. After removal of 7 bases from V and 6 bases from J, the junction contained 10 bases not matched to a gene. The CDR3 runs 15 residues.